One and the same sample provided the 23 T cell receptor beta chains below, sequenced in a study of T cell responses to AZD1222 COVID-19 vaccine. Clones were sequenced by immunoSEQ multiplex PCR, and TCRdb holds only the in-frame ones, with some missing. The sample has over 100,000 clones; approximately 85% are singletons. This specimen consisted of peripheral blood, obtained 28 days after the second dose of the MenACWY control vaccine. These TCRs come from an adult who received the MenACWY meningococcal vaccine as a control.

V is TRBV6-5 and J is TRBJ2-7, with 7 bases that match TRBD1. The CDR3 consists of 12 residues. Trimming at V came to 5 bases and at J to 5 bases, leaving 3 bases not matched to a gene. Per germline, CDR1 MNHEY and CDR2 SVGAGI. CDR3 sequence reads: CASSHTGDEQYF. As DNA, the CDR3 is TGTGCCAGCAGTCACACAGGGGACGAGCAGTACTTC.

The V call is TRBV24-1, the J call TRBJ2-3, with a weak D call TRBD2 (6 bases). The CDR3 totals 16 residues. Germline CDR1 KGHDR, CDR2 SFDVKD. The V end was cut by 3 bases, the J end by 4 bases, with 16 bases between. The CDR3 sequence is CATSDPTRGESDTQYF. The DNA of the CDR3 is TGTGCCACCAGTGATCCGACTAGAGGGGAGTCAGATACGCAGTATTTT.

The chain has TRBV18 and TRBJ1-3, with D maybe TRBD1 (5 bases). The CDR3 is 15 residues long. Germline-derived CDR1 and CDR2 are KGHSH and LQKENI. The V gene lost 3 bases and the J gene lost 6 bases, with 15 bases spanning the gap. In DNA, the CDR3 is TGTGCCAGCTCACCGTCCGAGGGGCGGGAAAACACCATATATTTT. Encoded protein: CASSPSEGRENTIYF. Using reference TRBV18 and TRBJ1-3 for the parts outside the CDR3, the full variable domain is NAGVMQNPRHLVRRRGQEARLRCSPMKGHSHVYWYRQLPEEGLKFMVYLQKENIIDESGMPKERFSAEFPKEGPSILRIQQVVRGDSAAYFCASSPSEGRENTIYFGEGSWLTVV.

The CDR3 protein is CASSRTGVPYGYTF. The DNA of the CDR3 is TGTGCCAGCAGCCGCACAGGGGTTCCCTATGGCTACACCTTC. The chain is built from TRBV7-8 and TRBJ1-2; TRBD1 agrees at 7 bases. Trimming at V came to 5 bases and at J to 4 bases, leaving 7 bases not matched to a gene. CDR1 SGHVS and CDR2 FQNEAQ come from the germline V gene. There are 14 residues in the CDR3.

This clone appeared a single time. The chain employs TRBV2 and TRBJ1-5, with D unclear. V was shortened by 5 bases and J by 0 bases, with 14 bases between the two germline ends. CDR1 SNHLY and CDR2 FYNNEI come from the germline V gene. This CDR3 has 16 residues. The CDR3 spells CASSPQQSFSNQPQHF. DNA for the CDR3: TGTGCCAGCAGTCCCCAACAGAGCTTTAGCAATCAGCCCCAGCATTTT.

The chain carries TRBV6-1 and TRBJ2-7; D gene unclear. Per germline, CDR1 MNHNS and CDR2 SASEGT. V lost 2 bases and J 3 bases, leaving 2 bases between the germline ends. The CDR3 loop spans 11 amino acids. The CDR3 bases are TGTGCCAGCAGTGAATTCTACGAGCAGTACGTC. As protein: CASSEFYEQYV.

In this sample, this clone turned up once. The chain carries TRBV19 and TRBJ1-5; TRBD1 is a possible D gene (6 bases). The CDR3 runs to 15 residues. Germline assignment: CDR1 LNHDA and CDR2 SQIVND (reference sequence). Deletions cut 7 bases from V and 2 bases from J, with 15 bases between. The CDR3 is CASKYGGGRNQPQHF. The CDR3 bases are TGTGCCAGTAAATACGGAGGGGGTCGCAATCAGCCCCAGCATTTT. Using reference TRBV19 and TRBJ1-5 for the parts outside the CDR3, the full variable domain is DGGITQSPKYLFRKEGQNVTLSCEQNLNHDAMYWYRQDPGQGLRLIYYSQIVNDFQKGDIAEGYSVSREKKESFPLTVTSAQKNPTAFYLCASKYGGGRNQPQHFGDGTRLSIL.

The rearrangement joins TRBV28 to TRBJ2-3; 9 nucleotides line up with TRBD1. Looked up from germline, CDR1 is MDHEN and CDR2 is SYDVKM. This CDR3 contains 14 residues. With V trimmed by 5 bases and J by 8 bases, 8 bases remained unmatched. This chain's CDR3 is CASSATGGLPTQYF. CDR3 coding DNA: TGTGCCAGCAGTGCGACAGGGGGTCTTCCTACGCAGTATTTT.

The chain recombines TRBV6-1 with TRBJ2-7; 9 bases agree with TRBD1. The CDR3 extends over 15 amino acids. The germline gives CDR1 MNHNS, CDR2 SASEGT. The V segment lost 2 bases and the J segment 1 base; nucleotides outside the gene matches: 3. The CDR3 sequence is CASSERQGVSYEQYF. In nucleotides, the CDR3 is TGTGCCAGCAGTGAACGACAGGGGGTTTCCTACGAGCAGTACTTC.

The V gene is TRBV4-3, the J gene TRBJ1-1; tentative D call: TRBD1 (5 bases). Germline lookup yields CDR1 LGHNA and CDR2 YSLEER. The CDR3 runs to 14 residues. The V and J ends lost 2 bases and 4 bases respectively, with 11 bases between them. The CDR3: CASSQQSGGTEAFF. The DNA for the CDR3 is TGCGCCAGCAGCCAACAGTCTGGGGGCACTGAAGCTTTCTTT.

The V call is TRBV18, the J call TRBJ2-2; D remains unclear. CDR3 length: 16 amino acids. Germline values: CDR1 KGHSH, CDR2 LQKENI. The V end lost 3 bases, the J end lost 1 base, and 12 bases lay between the germline ends. The CDR3 is CASSPGKEQNTGELFF. CDR3 nucleotide sequence: TGTGCCAGCTCACCTGGAAAAGAGCAGAACACCGGGGAGCTGTTTTTT.

The rearrangement joins TRBV7-2 to TRBJ1-1, with D uncertain. The length of the CDR3 is 13 residues. CDR1 SGHTA and CDR2 FQGNSA come from the germline V gene. Trimming pared 2 bases from V and 5 bases from J, leaving 9 bases between. CDR3 coding DNA: TGTGCCAGCAGCTTATGGGATAGGACTGAAGCTTTCTTT. Residues: CASSLWDRTEAFF.

The chain carries TRBV7-2 and TRBJ2-5; 9 bases fit TRBD2. With V trimmed by 6 bases and J by 1 base, 3 bases remained unmatched. This CDR3 has 14 amino acids. Germline V lookup: CDR1 SGHTA, CDR2 FQGNSA. This chain's CDR3 is CASRRLAAQETQYF. CDR3 nucleotide sequence: TGTGCCAGCAGGAGACTAGCGGCCCAAGAGACCCAGTACTTC.

The chain's CDR3 is CASRNQGRETQYF. In nucleotides, the CDR3 is TGTGCCAGCAGGAATCAGGGAAGGGAGACCCAGTACTTC. The J gene is TRBJ2-5, the V gene TRBV11-2, with D perhaps TRBD1 (5 bases). The CDR3 is made up of 13 amino acids. With 6 bases removed from V and 5 bases from J, the gap between germline ends came to 13 bases. The germline CDR1 and CDR2 sequences are SGHAT and FQNNGV.

V is TRBV21-1 and J is TRBJ1-5. TRBV21-1 is described as a pseudogene. This CDR3 region has 14 residues. Written as DNA, the CDR3 is TGTGCCAGCAGCAAAGAGACCCTAAATCAGCCCCAGCATTTT. The encoded protein is CASSKETLNQPQHF.

The chain is built from TRBV7-9 and TRBJ1-2; D gene uncertain. The V gene lost 1 base and the J gene lost 2 bases, with 11 bases spanning the gap. CDR3 length: 15 amino acids. Germline V gives CDR1 SEHNR, CDR2 FQNEAQ (reference sequence). CDR3 protein: CASSLVPGVNYGYTF. In DNA, the CDR3 is TGTGCCAGCAGCTTAGTGCCCGGGGTGAACTATGGCTACACCTTC.

This rearrangement joins TRBV5-4 to TRBJ2-7, with D possibly TRBD2 on 6 matching bases. Germline V gene sequence: CDR1 SGHNT, CDR2 YYREEE (reference sequence). The CDR3 contains 13 residues. Trimming removed 4 bases at V and 5 bases at J, with 13 bases between. CDR3 nucleotide sequence: TGTGCCAGCAGCCAGGGACTTAGAGACGAGCAGTACGTC. Translating it yields CASSQGLRDEQYV.

This clone was recorded only once. This chain connects TRBV15 to TRBJ2-3, with 14 bases that match TRBD2. The germline V gene has CDR1 LNHNV and CDR2 YYDKDF (reference sequence). Germline trimming cut 3 bases from V and 6 bases from J; bases unmatched to any gene: 5. This CDR3 spans 16 amino acids. This CDR3 reads CATSSGTSGRIDTQYF. CDR3 DNA sequence: TGTGCCACCAGCAGCGGGACTAGCGGGAGAATCGATACGCAGTATTTT.

This chain connects TRBV4-2 to TRBJ1-1; maybe TRBD1 (5 bases). V lost 2 bases and J 5 bases, leaving 9 bases between the germline ends. This CDR3 comprises 13 residues. Looked up from germline, CDR1 is LGHNA and CDR2 is YNFKEQ. The CDR3 sequence is CASSQQGRTEAFF. CDR3 bases: TGTGCCAGCAGCCAACAGGGTCGGACTGAAGCTTTCTTT.

The V call is TRBV10-1, the J call TRBJ1-1; TRBD1 matches 7 bases. V shed 6 bases and J 11 bases; nucleotides not matched to a gene: 15. The CDR3 is 14 residues long. Germline CDR1 and CDR2: WNHNN and SYGVQD (reference sequence). CDR3 region: CASSPGTDPPGAFF. The CDR3 bases are TGCGCCAGCAGCCCCGGGACAGACCCCCCTGGGGCTTTCTTT.

The rearrangement uses TRBV19 and TRBJ2-7, with a tentative D call TRBD1 (6 bases). This CDR3 has 13 amino acids. V was pared by 9 bases and J by 1 base, with 13 bases between. Germline loops: CDR1 LNHDA, CDR2 SQIVND (reference sequence). DNA for the CDR3: TGTGCCAGCGTCCCCCAGGGGTCCTACGAGCAGTACTTC. Amino acids: CASVPQGSYEQYF.

This clone has only one observation. The V and J genes are TRBV24-1 and TRBJ2-2; the match to TRBD2 covers 8 bases. Trimming at V came to 9 bases and at J to 5 bases, leaving 7 bases not matched to a gene. Germline V gene sequence: CDR1 KGHDR, CDR2 SFDVKD. The CDR3 covers 14 residues. The CDR3 region has the DNA TGTGCCACCGGGGGGGGACTAGGAACCGGGGAGCTGTTTTTT. Its translation is CATGGGLGTGELFF.

This chain joins TRBV21-1 and TRBJ2-7; TRBD1 is taken as the D call from the table, unchecked against the DNA. TRBV21-1 is termed a pseudogene. This CDR3 is built from 12 residues. The CDR3 coding sequence is TGTGCCAGGAGACAGGGGATTTACGAGCAGTACGTC. Translated: CARRQGIYEQYV.